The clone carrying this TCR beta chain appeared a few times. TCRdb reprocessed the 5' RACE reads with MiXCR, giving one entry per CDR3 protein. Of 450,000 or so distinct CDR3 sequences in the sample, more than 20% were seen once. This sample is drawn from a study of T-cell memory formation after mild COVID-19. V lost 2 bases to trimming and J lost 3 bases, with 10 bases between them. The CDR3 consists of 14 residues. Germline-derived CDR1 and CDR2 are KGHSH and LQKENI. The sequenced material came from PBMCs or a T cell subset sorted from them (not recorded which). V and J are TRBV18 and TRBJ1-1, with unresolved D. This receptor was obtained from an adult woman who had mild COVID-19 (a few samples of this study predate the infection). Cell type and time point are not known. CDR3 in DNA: TGTGCCAGCTCACCAGGCAGTCTATACACTGAAGCTTTCTTT. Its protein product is CASSPGSLYTEAFF.